One and the same sample provided the 21 T cell receptor beta chains below, sequenced in a study of blood T cell repertoires in COVID-19. Only in-frame clones appear in the TCRdb table, and some are missing; sequencing was by immunoSEQ multiplex PCR. The sample yields 240,000 or so clones, about 88% seen once. Sequencing was carried out using peripheral blood. These receptors were collected from a woman aged 70-85 years with active or convalescent COVID-19.

This chain joins TRBV2 and TRBJ1-3, with D possibly being TRBD1 (5 bases). Deletions cut 8 bases from V and 0 bases from J, with 14 bases between. Germline V gene sequence: CDR1 SNHLY, CDR2 FYNNEI. There are 15 residues in the CDR3. CDR3 nucleotides: TGTGCCAGCGGGGGGGGGATCTACTCTGGAAACACCATATATTTT. It is translated as CASGGGIYSGNTIYF.

V is TRBV5-8 and J is TRBJ2-2; 7 bases match TRBD2. Germline loops: CDR1 SGHTS, CDR2 YDEGEE. The J segment lost 3 bases and the V segment lost 7 bases, leaving 9 bases of the junction unmatched. The CDR3 loop spans 15 amino acids. CDR3 residues: CASRGAGVDTGELFF. The DNA of the CDR3 is TGTGCCAGCCGCGGCGCGGGGGTTGACACCGGGGAGCTGTTTTTT.

The J gene is TRBJ1-2, the V gene TRBV7-9; 7 nucleotides align to TRBD1. J gave up 3 bases and V 11 bases, and 6 bases lay outside the gene matches. Germline CDR1 and CDR2: SEHNR and FQNEAQ (reference sequence). This CDR3 is 12 amino acids long. CDR3 nucleotides: TGTGCCGAGAACAGGGGAGACTATGGCTACACCTTC. It encodes CAENRGDYGYTF.

The chain employs TRBV5-1 and TRBJ1-3, with TRBD1 identical over 9 bases. This CDR3 has 15 amino acids. After removal of 0 bases from V and 7 bases from J, the junction contained 5 bases not matched to a gene. Germline loops: CDR1 SGHRS, CDR2 YFSETQ. DNA of the CDR3: TGCGCCAGCAGCTTGGAAGGGACAGGGATTAACACCATATATTTT. Translated, it gives CASSLEGTGINTIYF. Full variable domain (rest looked up from reference TRBV5-1 and TRBJ1-3): KAGVTQTPRYLIKTRGQQVTLSCSPISGHRSVSWYQQTPGQGLQFLFEYFSETQRNKGNFPGRFSGRQFSNSRSEMNVSTLELGDSALYLCASSLEGTGINTIYFGEGSWLTVV.

The V call is TRBV24-1, the J call TRBJ1-2; D perhaps matches TRBD1 (6 bases). The length of the CDR3 is 14 residues. Per germline, CDR1 KGHDR and CDR2 SFDVKD. V lost 2 bases and J 8 bases, leaving 14 bases between the germline ends. CDR3 loop: CATSDWAGAGGYTF. The DNA of the CDR3 is TGTGCCACCAGTGATTGGGCAGGGGCCGGAGGCTACACCTTC.

This sequence joins TRBV4-3 and TRBJ2-3; 8 bases map to TRBD2. This CDR3 contains 16 residues. Trimming cost V 0 bases and J 5 bases; bases outside gene matches: 7. Germline CDR1 LGHNA, CDR2 YSLEER. The CDR3 loop is CASSQERQRGLDTQYF. CDR3 nucleotides: TGCGCCAGCAGCCAAGAGAGACAGCGGGGGTTAGATACGCAGTATTTT.

The chain carries TRBV19 and TRBJ1-4; no firm D call. Between the trimmed V and J ends, which lost 8 bases and 7 bases, there was a span of 14 bases. This CDR3 comprises 13 residues. Germline assignment: CDR1 LNHDA and CDR2 SQIVND (reference sequence). The CDR3 here is CASLGTRGEKLFF. The CDR3 DNA reads as TGTGCCAGTTTAGGTACACGAGGTGAAAAACTGTTTTTT.

This clone occurred once. CDR3 amino acids: CASSLWGAGELFF. The DNA of the CDR3 is TGTGCCAGCAGCCTCTGGGGGGCCGGGGAGCTGTTTTTT. This chain joins TRBV6-5 and TRBJ2-2; D possibly corresponds to TRBD2 (6 bases). Per the germline V gene, CDR1 is MNHEY and CDR2 is SVGAGI. The CDR3 totals 13 residues. With 6 bases removed from V and 6 bases from J, the gap between germline ends came to 11 bases.

The chain uses TRBV27 and TRBJ1-1; 8 bases match TRBD1. This CDR3 has 11 residues. Germline loops: CDR1 MNHEY, CDR2 SMNVEV (reference sequence). Trimming at V came to 6 bases and at J to 8 bases, leaving 2 bases not matched to a gene. DNA for the CDR3: TGTGCCAGCAGAAGGACAGGGGAAGCTTTCTTT. Its translation: CASRRTGEAFF.

This clone was detected once. J is TRBJ2-5 and V is TRBV19, with 9 bases fitting TRBD1. Trimming took 3 bases from V and 5 from J; bases not matched to a gene: 10. This CDR3 is built from 16 residues. The germline V gene encodes CDR1 LNHDA and CDR2 SQIVND (reference sequence). CDR3 DNA sequence: TGTGCCAGTAGTATCCTTGGACAGGGGAATTTGGAGACCCAGTACTTC. Translating it yields CASSILGQGNLETQYF. The variable domain in full, with the rest retrieved from reference TRBV19 and TRBJ2-5, is DGGITQSPKYLFRKEGQNVTLSCEQNLNHDAMYWYRQDPGQGLRLIYYSQIVNDFQKGDIAEGYSVSREKKESFPLTVTSAQKNPTAFYLCASSILGQGNLETQYFGPGTRLLVL.

The V call is TRBV11-2, the J call TRBJ2-1; 14 bases match TRBD2. The CDR3 extends over 16 amino acids. V lost 5 bases and J lost 3; bases outside the gene matches: 3. Per the germline V gene, CDR1 is SGHAT and CDR2 is FQNNGV. CDR3 DNA sequence: TGTGCCAGCAGCCCGGGACTAGCGGGGGTCTACAATGAGCAGTTCTTC. It is translated as CASSPGLAGVYNEQFF.

Points on this clone: Other DNA sequences in the sample encode the same CDR3. The chain employs TRBV6-1 and TRBJ1-1, with D possibly TRBD1 on 6 matching bases. V dropped 2 bases and J dropped 8 bases, with 12 bases sitting between them. The CDR3 loop spans 13 amino acids. Germline V gene data show CDR1 as MNHNS and CDR2 as SASEGT. The CDR3 bases are TGTGCCAGCAGTGAAACCAGGACAGCCGAAGCTTTCTTT. This encodes CASSETRTAEAFF.

Written as DNA, the CDR3 is TGCGCCAGCAGCCCTAACCCGGGACAGGGGCTTGGTGAAGCTTTCTTT. This gives the protein CASSPNPGQGLGEAFF. This rearrangement joins TRBV5-1 to TRBJ1-1, with TRBD1 matching over 10 bases. After removal of 4 bases from V and 7 bases from J, the junction contained 13 bases not matched to a gene. This CDR3 has 16 residues. The germline V gene encodes CDR1 SGHRS and CDR2 YFSETQ.

Written as DNA, the CDR3 is TGTGCCAGCAGCTTGTCAACAGGCACTGAAGCTTTCTTT. As protein: CASSLSTGTEAFF. The chain carries TRBV5-5 and TRBJ1-1, with a tentative D call TRBD1 (5 bases). Looked up from germline, CDR1 is SGHKS and CDR2 is YYEKEE (reference sequence). Trimming removed 1 base at V and 4 bases at J, with 8 bases between. The CDR3 spans 13 residues.

The gene calls are TRBV7-2 and TRBJ1-1, with 9 bases that match TRBD1. Losses at the gene ends were 4 bases for V and 5 bases for J; bases not matched to a gene: 17. The CDR3 totals 18 residues. CDR1 is SGHTA, CDR2 FQGNSA, per germline. Here the CDR3 DNA reads TGTGCCAGCAGCTCTCAGGCCGGGACAGGGTCGAGAGGAACTGAAGCTTTCTTT. Translation: CASSSQAGTGSRGTEAFF. Full variable domain (outside the CDR3, taken from reference TRBV7-2 and TRBJ1-1): GAGVSQSPSNKVTEKGKDVELRCDPISGHTALYWYRQSLGQGLEFLIYFQGNSAPDKSGLPSDRFSAERTGGSVSTLTIQRTQQEDSAVYLCASSSQAGTGSRGTEAFFGQGTRLTVV.

The V call is TRBV9, the J call TRBJ2-2; D is unclear. Trimming left V 0 bases short and J 5 bases short, with 11 bases between. This CDR3 is built from 15 residues. The germline V gene encodes CDR1 SGDLS and CDR2 YYNGEE. The CDR3 sequence: CASSVVAQLTGELFF. The CDR3 DNA is TGTGCCAGCAGCGTAGTCGCGCAATTAACCGGGGAGCTGTTTTTT.

The CDR3 DNA sequence: TGTGCCAGCAGCCGTAGGACAGGATCTTATGGCTACACCTTC. Its translation: CASSRRTGSYGYTF. The V and J genes are TRBV6-2 or TRBV6-3 and TRBJ1-2; 7 bases are shared with TRBD1. V lost 6 bases and J lost 5; bases outside the gene matches: 9. The germline gives CDR1 MNHEY, CDR2 SVGEGT. The CDR3 spans 14 residues.

V gene TRBV14 combines with J gene TRBJ1-2; D is ambiguous. V was trimmed by 0 bases and J by 5 bases, leaving 10 bases between them. Per the germline V gene, CDR1 is SGHDN and CDR2 is FVKESK. CDR3 size: 14 residues. The CDR3 nucleotides are TGTGCCAGCAGCCAAGATAAAGCCCATTATGGCTACACCTTC. Translating gives CASSQDKAHYGYTF.

V usage is TRBV18 and J usage is TRBJ1-2; 7 nucleotides agree with TRBD1. Per germline, CDR1 KGHSH and CDR2 LQKENI. CDR3 size: 14 residues. J was trimmed by 2 bases and V by 2 bases; bases with no gene match: 2. The CDR3 DNA reads as TGTGCCAGCTCACCAACAGGGGACAACTATGGCTACACCTTC. Translated: CASSPTGDNYGYTF.

CDR3 amino acids: CSVGERVGNQPQHF. The CDR3 DNA is TGCAGCGTTGGAGAGAGGGTTGGCAATCAGCCCCAGCATTTT. This rearrangement joins TRBV29-1 to TRBJ1-5; D gene unclear. The V end lost 4 bases, the J end lost 2 bases, and 12 bases lay between the germline ends. Germline V gene sequence: CDR1 SQVTM, CDR2 ANQGSEA. The CDR3 has 14 residues.

The chain has TRBV24-1 and TRBJ1-1, with D possibly matching TRBD1 (6 bases). The germline V gene encodes CDR1 KGHDR and CDR2 SFDVKD. The CDR3 covers 14 residues. Trimming took off 9 bases at V and 6 bases at J, with 19 bases between the two ends. DNA for the CDR3: TGTGCCACCCTTGGGAGGGGGGAGACCGCTGAAGCTTTCTTT. Translation gives CATLGRGETAEAFF.